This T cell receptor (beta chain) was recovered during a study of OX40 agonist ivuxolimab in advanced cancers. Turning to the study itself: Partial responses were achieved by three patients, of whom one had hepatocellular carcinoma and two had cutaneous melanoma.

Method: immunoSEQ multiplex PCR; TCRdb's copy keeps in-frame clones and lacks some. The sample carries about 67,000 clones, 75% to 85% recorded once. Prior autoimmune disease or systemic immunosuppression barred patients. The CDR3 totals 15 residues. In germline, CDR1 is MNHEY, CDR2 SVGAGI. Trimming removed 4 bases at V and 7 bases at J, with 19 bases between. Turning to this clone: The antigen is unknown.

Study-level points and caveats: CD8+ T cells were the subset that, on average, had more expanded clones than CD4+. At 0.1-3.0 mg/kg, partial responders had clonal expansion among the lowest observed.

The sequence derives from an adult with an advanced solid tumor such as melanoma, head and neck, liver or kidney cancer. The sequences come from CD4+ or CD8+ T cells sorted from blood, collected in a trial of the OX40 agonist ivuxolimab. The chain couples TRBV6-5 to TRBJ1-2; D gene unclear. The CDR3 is CASSSRTTALRGYTF. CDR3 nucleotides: TGTGCCAGCAGTTCTCGAACGACGGCTTTACGTGGCTACACCTTC.